The 5 T cell receptor beta chains below were found in one sample sequenced in a study of identical twins. TCRdb re-analysed the 5' RACE reads in MiXCR, keeping a single row per CDR3 protein. Found here are 750,000 to 950,000 distinct CDR3 sequences, 9% to 15% of them singletons; the top ten hold around 1.6%. Another study also made use of these data, one on yellow fever vaccine responses in identical twins.

The sequencing input was PBMCs. All receptors derive from a woman aged 18-29 years in good health.

In this sample, this clonotype turned up many times. This rearrangement joins TRBV12-3 or TRBV12-4 to TRBJ2-1; 7 nucleotides align to TRBD2. V shed 5 bases and J 8 bases; nucleotides not matched to a gene: 12. The CDR3 is 15 amino acids. CDR3 DNA: TGTGCCAGCAGTCTCAGTGGGACTAACCTCGATGAGCAGTTCTTC. Its protein is CASSLSGTNLDEQFF.

The rearrangement uses TRBV6-5 and TRBJ2-2; 8 bases fit TRBD2. From germline, CDR1 is MNHEY and CDR2 SVGAGI. V was pared by 0 bases and J by 1 base, with 4 bases of the junction left unmatched. The CDR3 is 17 amino acids. CDR3 sequence: CASSYSKTSGNTGELFF. CDR3 bases: TGTGCCAGCAGTTACTCGAAAACTAGCGGGAACACCGGGGAGCTGTTTTTT.

The chain couples TRBV27 to TRBJ2-6; TRBD1 aligns across 8 bases. The ends lost 7 bases at V and 0 bases at J; junction bases unmatched: 8. The CDR3 extends over 17 amino acids. Germline V gene data show CDR1 as MNHEY and CDR2 as SMNVEV (reference sequence). CDR3 residues: CASKTGAPSSGANVLTF. The CDR3, as DNA: TGTGCCAGCAAGACAGGGGCCCCTAGCTCTGGGGCCAACGTCCTGACTTTC. Combining the CDR3 with reference TRBV27 and TRBJ2-6 gives the whole variable domain EAQVTQNPRYLITVTGKKLTVTCSQNMNHEYMSWYRQDPGLGLRQIYYSMNVEVTDKGDVPEGYKVSRKEKRNFPLILESPSPNQTSLYFCASKTGAPSSGANVLTFGAGSRLTVL.

This clonotype was recorded a few times. The chain combines TRBV2 with TRBJ2-1; 8 bases agree with TRBD2. CDR1 and CDR2 from the germline V gene are SNHLY and FYNNEI. V dropped 3 bases and J dropped 5; count of bases not matched to a gene: 9. This CDR3 comprises 16 residues. The CDR3 loop reads CASSEVTSGIDNEQFF. The CDR3 DNA follows: TGTGCCAGCAGTGAGGTTACTAGCGGTATCGACAATGAGCAGTTCTTC.

This clonotype was counted a few times. The chain recombines TRBV5-1 with TRBJ2-2, with a weak D call TRBD1 (7 bases). The V gene's germline CDR1 is SGHRS and CDR2 YFSETQ. This CDR3 spans 15 amino acids. The V gene lost 4 bases and the J gene lost 3 bases, with 13 bases spanning the gap. CDR3: CASSTTGEDTGELFF. In DNA form, the CDR3 reads TGCGCCAGCAGCACTACAGGGGAGGACACCGGGGAGCTGTTTTTT. The whole variable domain, filled in from reference TRBV5-1 and TRBJ2-2, reads KAGVTQTPRYLIKTRGQQVTLSCSPISGHRSVSWYQQTPGQGLQFLFEYFSETQRNKGNFPGRFSGRQFSNSRSEMNVSTLELGDSALYLCASSTTGEDTGELFFGEGSRLTVL.